Listed here are 9 T cell receptor beta chains from one sample, sequenced in a study of blood T cell repertoires in COVID-19. The method was immunoSEQ multiplex PCR; TCRdb's version includes in-frame clones alone and lacks a portion of them. The data hold about 420,000 clones, with about 87% observed a single time. Sequencing input: peripheral blood. These receptor sequences come from a man aged 18 to 30 with COVID-19, enrolled during active disease.

The rearrangement joins TRBV6-4 to TRBJ2-1; TRBD2 matches at 9 bases. V lost 1 base to trimming and J lost 4 bases; unmatched junction nucleotides: 5. Germline V gives CDR1 MRHNA, CDR2 SNTAGT. The CDR3 sequence is 16 residues long. The CDR3 loop reads CASSDLAGVVYNEQFF. The CDR3 DNA follows: TGTGCCAGCAGTGACTTAGCGGGGGTTGTGTACAATGAGCAGTTCTTC.

The chain joins TRBV9 to TRBJ1-1; TRBD1 might be the D (6 bases). Germline V gene data show CDR1 as SGDLS and CDR2 as YYNGEE. The CDR3 loop spans 15 amino acids. Deletions cut 4 bases from V and 0 bases from J, with 13 bases between. Written as DNA, the CDR3 is TGTGCCAGCAGCCCGAGGACAGCCATGAACACTGAAGCTTTCTTT. Translation gives CASSPRTAMNTEAFF.

This chain connects TRBV18 to TRBJ1-6; D call uncertain. This CDR3 has 14 amino acids. CDR1 KGHSH and CDR2 LQKENI come from the germline V gene. V lost 5 bases and J 5 bases, leaving 10 bases between the germline ends. CDR3 amino acids: CASSSQADNSPLHF. CDR3 nucleotide sequence: TGTGCCAGCTCATCTCAGGCCGATAATTCACCCCTCCACTTT. Filled out from reference TRBV18 and TRBJ1-6, the complete variable domain reads NAGVMQNPRHLVRRRGQEARLRCSPMKGHSHVYWYRQLPEEGLKFMVYLQKENIIDESGMPKERFSAEFPKEGPSILRIQQVVRGDSAAYFCASSSQADNSPLHFGNGTRLTVT.

The J gene is TRBJ2-1, the V gene TRBV30, with 10 positions matching TRBD2. V lost 5 bases to trimming and J lost 9 bases; unmatched junction nucleotides: 13. The V gene's germline CDR1 is GTSNPN and CDR2 SVGIG (reference sequence). The CDR3 consists of 15 residues. CDR3 region: CAWGRVASGSSEQFF. CDR3 bases: TGTGCCTGGGGGCGGGTAGCTAGCGGGAGTAGTGAGCAGTTCTTC.

The V call is TRBV7-2, the J call TRBJ1-2, with TRBD1 as a possible D gene (5 bases). CDR1 is SGHTA and CDR2 is FQGNSA in the germline V gene. The CDR3 loop spans 13 amino acids. Trimming took off 5 bases at V and 3 bases at J, with 10 bases between the two ends. The DNA of the CDR3 is TGTGCCAGCAGCGTTGACAGTTACTATGGCTACACCTTC. Protein product: CASSVDSYYGYTF.

As concerns this clone: The sample carries other DNA sequences with the same CDR3. The chain uses TRBV2 and TRBJ2-7; 7 bases align to TRBD1. Unmatched junction bases numbered 2, after V lost 2 bases and J lost 1 base. The CDR3 is 14 amino acids. Germline V lookup: CDR1 SNHLY, CDR2 FYNNEI. The CDR3 coding sequence is TGTGCCAGCAGTGAACAGGGGGAATCCTACGAGCAGTACTTC. It encodes CASSEQGESYEQYF.

The V and J genes are TRBV4-1 and TRBJ1-5, with 8 bases fitting TRBD1. Germline CDR1 and CDR2: MGHRA and YSYEKL. This CDR3 is built from 15 residues. Unmatched junction bases numbered 5, after V lost 1 base and J lost 6 bases. The CDR3 sequence: CASSQGEQGGQPQHF. In nucleotides, the CDR3 is TGCGCCAGCAGCCAAGGGGAACAGGGGGGTCAGCCCCAGCATTTT.

The chain uses TRBV7-9 and TRBJ2-1; no reliable D call. V lost 11 bases, J lost 0 bases, and 14 bases lay in between. This CDR3 is 14 amino acids long. Germline V gives CDR1 SEHNR, CDR2 FQNEAQ (reference sequence). The CDR3 DNA reads TGTGCCGGAGCCTTGGTTAACTCCTACAATGAGCAGTTCTTC. Protein: CAGALVNSYNEQFF.

The V call is TRBV11-2, the J call TRBJ2-1; the D is unclear. Trimming removed 5 bases at V and 8 bases at J, with 10 bases between. This CDR3 has 12 amino acids. From germline, CDR1 is SGHAT and CDR2 FQNNGV. DNA of the CDR3: TGTGCCAGCAGCGCTGACTTGCATGAGCAGTTCTTC. Its translation is CASSADLHEQFF.